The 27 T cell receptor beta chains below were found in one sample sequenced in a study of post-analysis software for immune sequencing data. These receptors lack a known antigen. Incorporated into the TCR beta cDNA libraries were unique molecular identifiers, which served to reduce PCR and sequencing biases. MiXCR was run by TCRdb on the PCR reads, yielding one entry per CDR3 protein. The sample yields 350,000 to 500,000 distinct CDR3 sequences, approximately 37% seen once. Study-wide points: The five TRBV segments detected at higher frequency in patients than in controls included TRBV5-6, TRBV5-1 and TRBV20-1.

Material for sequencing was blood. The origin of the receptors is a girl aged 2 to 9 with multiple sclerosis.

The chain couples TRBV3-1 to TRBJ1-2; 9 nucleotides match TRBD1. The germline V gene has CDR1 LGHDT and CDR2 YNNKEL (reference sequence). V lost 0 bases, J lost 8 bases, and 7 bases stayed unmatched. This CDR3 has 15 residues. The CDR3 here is CASSQDSDRGGGYTF. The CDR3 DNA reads TGTGCCAGCAGCCAAGATTCGGACAGGGGAGGAGGCTACACCTTC.

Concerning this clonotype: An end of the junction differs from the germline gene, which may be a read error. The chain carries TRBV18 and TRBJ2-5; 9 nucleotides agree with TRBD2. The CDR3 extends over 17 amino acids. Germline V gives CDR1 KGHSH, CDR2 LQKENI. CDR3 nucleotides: TGTGCCAGCACACCACCGGGACTAGCAGAGTACCAAGAGACCCAGTACTTC. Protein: CASTPPGLAEYQETQYF.

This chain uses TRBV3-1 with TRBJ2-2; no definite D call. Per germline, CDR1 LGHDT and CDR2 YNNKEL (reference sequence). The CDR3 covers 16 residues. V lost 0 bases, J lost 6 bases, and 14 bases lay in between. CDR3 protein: CASSQDRWPTPGELFF. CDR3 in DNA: TGTGCCAGCAGCCAAGATAGGTGGCCCACACCCGGGGAGCTGTTTTTT.

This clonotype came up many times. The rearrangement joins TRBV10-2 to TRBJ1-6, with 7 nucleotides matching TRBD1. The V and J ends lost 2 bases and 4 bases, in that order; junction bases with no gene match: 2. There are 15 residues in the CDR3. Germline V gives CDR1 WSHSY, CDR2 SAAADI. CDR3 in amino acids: CASSENRGYNSPLHF. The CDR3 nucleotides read TGCGCCAGCAGTGAGAACAGGGGATATAATTCACCCCTCCACTTT.

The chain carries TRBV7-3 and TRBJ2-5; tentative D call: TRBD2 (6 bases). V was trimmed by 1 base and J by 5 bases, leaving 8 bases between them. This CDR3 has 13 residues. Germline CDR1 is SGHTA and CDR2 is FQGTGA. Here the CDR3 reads CASSLSREETQYF. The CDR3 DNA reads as TGTGCCAGCAGCTTAAGTCGGGAGGAGACCCAGTACTTC.

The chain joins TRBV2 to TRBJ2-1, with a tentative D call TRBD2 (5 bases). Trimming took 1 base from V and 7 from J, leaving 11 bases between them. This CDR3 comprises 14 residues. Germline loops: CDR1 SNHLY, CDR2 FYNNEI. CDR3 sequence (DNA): TGTGCCAGCAGTGAAGTAGGGAGTAGGAATGAGCAGTTCTTC. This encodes CASSEVGSRNEQFF. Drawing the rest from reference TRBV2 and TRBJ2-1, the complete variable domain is EPEVTQTPSHQVTQMGQEVILRCVPISNHLYFYWYRQILGQKVEFLVSFYNNEISEKSEIFDDQFSVERPDGSNFTLKIRSTKLEDSAMYFCASSEVGSRNEQFFGPGTRLTVL.

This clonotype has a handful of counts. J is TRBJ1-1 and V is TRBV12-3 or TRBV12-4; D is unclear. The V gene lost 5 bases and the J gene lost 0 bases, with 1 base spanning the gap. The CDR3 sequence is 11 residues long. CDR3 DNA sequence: TGTGCCAGCAGTATGAACACTGAAGCTTTCTTT. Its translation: CASSMNTEAFF.

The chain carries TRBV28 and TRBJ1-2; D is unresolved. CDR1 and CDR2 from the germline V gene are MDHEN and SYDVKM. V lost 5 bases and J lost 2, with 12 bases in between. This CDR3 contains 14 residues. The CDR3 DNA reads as TGTGCCAGCAGTCAGAGGCATTCCAACTATGGCTACACCTTC. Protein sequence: CASSQRHSNYGYTF.

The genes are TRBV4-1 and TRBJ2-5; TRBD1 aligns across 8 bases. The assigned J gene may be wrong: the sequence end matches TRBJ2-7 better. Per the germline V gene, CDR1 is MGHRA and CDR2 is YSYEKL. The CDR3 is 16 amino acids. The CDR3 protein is CASSQDLGDRFYEQYF. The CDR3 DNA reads TGCGCCAGCAGCCAAGATCTGGGGGACAGGTTCTACGAGCAGTACTTC.

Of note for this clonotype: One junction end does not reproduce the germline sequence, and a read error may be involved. CDR3 amino acids: CATSDPRTAYEQYF. The CDR3 nucleotides read TGTGCCACTAGTGACCCCCGGACAGCCTACGAGCAGTACTTC. V and J are TRBV24-1 and TRBJ2-1; tentative D call: TRBD1 (6 bases). The J call could be wrong; TRBJ2-7 is a better fit for the DNA end. This CDR3 comprises 14 residues. Germline CDR1 and CDR2: KGHDR and SFDVKD.

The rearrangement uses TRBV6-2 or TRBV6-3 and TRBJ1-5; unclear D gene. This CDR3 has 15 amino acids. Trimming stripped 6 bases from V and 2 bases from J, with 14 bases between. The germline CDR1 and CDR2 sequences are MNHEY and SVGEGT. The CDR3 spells CASRPRTGGNQPQHF. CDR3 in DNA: TGTGCCAGCAGGCCCCGAACGGGAGGCAATCAGCCCCAGCATTTT.

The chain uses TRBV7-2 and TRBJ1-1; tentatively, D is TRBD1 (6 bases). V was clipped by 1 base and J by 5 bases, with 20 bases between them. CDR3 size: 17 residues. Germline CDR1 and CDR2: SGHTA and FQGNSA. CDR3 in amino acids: CASSLVGQTTFFTEAFF. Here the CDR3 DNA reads TGTGCCAGCAGCTTAGTTGGACAGACAACCTTTTTTACTGAAGCTTTCTTT.

The CDR3 sequence is CASSFEGQPQHF. The DNA for the CDR3 is TGTGCCAGCAGCTTTGAGGGCCAGCCCCAGCATTTT. The V and J genes are TRBV7-9 and TRBJ1-5; D uncertain. The CDR3 loop spans 12 amino acids. Per germline, CDR1 SEHNR and CDR2 FQNEAQ (reference sequence). Trimming removed 3 bases from V and 7 bases from J, with 7 bases in between.

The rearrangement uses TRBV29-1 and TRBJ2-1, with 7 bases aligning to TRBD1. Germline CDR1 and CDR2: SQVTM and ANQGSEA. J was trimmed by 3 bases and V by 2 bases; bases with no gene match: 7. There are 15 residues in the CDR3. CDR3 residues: CSVEPWQGDYNEQFF. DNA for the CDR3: TGCAGCGTTGAACCCTGGCAGGGGGACTACAATGAGCAGTTCTTC.

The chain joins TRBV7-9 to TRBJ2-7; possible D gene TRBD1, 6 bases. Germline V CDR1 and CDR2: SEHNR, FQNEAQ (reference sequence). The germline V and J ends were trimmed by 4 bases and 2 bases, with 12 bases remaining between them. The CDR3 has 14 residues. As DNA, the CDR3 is TGTGCCAGCAGCTCCGGGACATTGCCCTACGAGCAGTACTTC. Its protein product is CASSSGTLPYEQYF. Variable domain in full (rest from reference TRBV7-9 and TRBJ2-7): DTGVSQNPRHKITKRGQNVTFRCDPISEHNRLYWYRQTLGQGPEFLTYFQNEAQLEKSRLLSDRFSAERPKGSFSTLEIQRTEQGDSAMYLCASSSGTLPYEQYFGPGTRLTVT.

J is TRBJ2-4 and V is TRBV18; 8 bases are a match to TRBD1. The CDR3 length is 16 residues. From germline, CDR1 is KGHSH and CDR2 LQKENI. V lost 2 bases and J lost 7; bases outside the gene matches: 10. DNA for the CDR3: TGTGCCAGCTCACCAGTCGGACAGGGCGTCTCTAACATTCAGTACTTC. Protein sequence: CASSPVGQGVSNIQYF. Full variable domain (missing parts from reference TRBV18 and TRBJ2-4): NAGVMQNPRHLVRRRGQEARLRCSPMKGHSHVYWYRQLPEEGLKFMVYLQKENIIDESGMPKERFSAEFPKEGPSILRIQQVVRGDSAAYFCASSPVGQGVSNIQYFGAGTRLSVL.

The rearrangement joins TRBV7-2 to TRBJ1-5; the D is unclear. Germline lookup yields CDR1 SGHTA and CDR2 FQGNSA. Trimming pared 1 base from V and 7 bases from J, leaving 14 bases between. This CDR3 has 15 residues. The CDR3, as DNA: TGTGCCAGCAGCTTAGAAGCAGTCGGGAGGCAGCCCCAGCATTTT. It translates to CASSLEAVGRQPQHF. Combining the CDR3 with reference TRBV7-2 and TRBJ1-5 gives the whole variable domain GAGVSQSPSNKVTEKGKDVELRCDPISGHTALYWYRQSLGQGLEFLIYFQGNSAPDKSGLPSDRFSAERTGGSVSTLTIQRTQQEDSAVYLCASSLEAVGRQPQHFGDGTRLSIL.

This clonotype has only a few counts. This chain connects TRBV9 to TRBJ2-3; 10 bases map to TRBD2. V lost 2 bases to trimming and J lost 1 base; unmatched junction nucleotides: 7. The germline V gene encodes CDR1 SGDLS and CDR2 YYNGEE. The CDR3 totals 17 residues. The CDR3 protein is CASSVSGRPRRTDTQYF. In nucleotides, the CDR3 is TGTGCCAGCAGCGTTAGCGGGAGGCCTCGACGCACAGATACGCAGTATTTT.

CDR3 in amino acids: CASRAPGSGYTF. The DNA of the CDR3 is TGTGCCAGCAGGGCACCAGGGAGTGGCTACACCTTC. The chain combines TRBV12-3 or TRBV12-4 with TRBJ1-2, with D maybe TRBD1 (5 bases). Trimming cost V 6 bases and J 7 bases, with 12 bases left between them. The CDR3 spans 12 residues.

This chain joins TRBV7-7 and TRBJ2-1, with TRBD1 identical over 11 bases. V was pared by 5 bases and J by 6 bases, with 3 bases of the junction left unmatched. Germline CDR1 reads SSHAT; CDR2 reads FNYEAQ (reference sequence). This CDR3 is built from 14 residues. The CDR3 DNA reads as TGTGCCAGCAGCCCTGGGACAGGGGGCAATGAGCAGTTCTTC. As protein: CASSPGTGGNEQFF. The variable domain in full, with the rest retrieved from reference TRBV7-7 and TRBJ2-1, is GAGVSQSPRYKVTKRGQDVTLRCDPISSHATLYWYQQALGQGPEFLTYFNYEAQPDKSGLPSDRFSAERPEGSISTLTIQRTEQRDSAMYRCASSPGTGGNEQFFGPGTRLTVL.

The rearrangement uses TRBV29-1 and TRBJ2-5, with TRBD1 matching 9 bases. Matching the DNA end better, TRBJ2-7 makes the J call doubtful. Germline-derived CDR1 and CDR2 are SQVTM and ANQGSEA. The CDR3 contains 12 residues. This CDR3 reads CSVQGAASEQYF. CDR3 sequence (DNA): TGCAGCGTACAGGGGGCAGCGAGCGAGCAGTACTTC.

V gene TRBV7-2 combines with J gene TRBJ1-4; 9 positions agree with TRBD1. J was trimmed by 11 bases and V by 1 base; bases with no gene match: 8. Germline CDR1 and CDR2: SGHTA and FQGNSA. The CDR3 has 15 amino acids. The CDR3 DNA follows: TGTGCCAGCAGCTTAGACCCCGGGACAGGGAGGAAACTGTTTTTT. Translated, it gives CASSLDPGTGRKLFF.

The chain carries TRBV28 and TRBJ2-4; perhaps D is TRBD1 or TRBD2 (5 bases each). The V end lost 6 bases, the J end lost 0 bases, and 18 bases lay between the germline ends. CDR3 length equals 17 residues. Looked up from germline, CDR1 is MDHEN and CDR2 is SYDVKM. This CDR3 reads CASSRNWDGQAKNIQYF. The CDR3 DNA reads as TGTGCCAGCAGCCGCAACTGGGACGGGCAAGCCAAAAACATTCAGTACTTC. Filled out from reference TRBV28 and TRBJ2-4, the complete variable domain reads DVKVTQSSRYLVKRTGEKVFLECVQDMDHENMFWYRQDPGLGLRLIYFSYDVKMKEKGDIPEGYSVSREKKERFSLILESASTNQTSMYLCASSRNWDGQAKNIQYFGAGTRLSVL.

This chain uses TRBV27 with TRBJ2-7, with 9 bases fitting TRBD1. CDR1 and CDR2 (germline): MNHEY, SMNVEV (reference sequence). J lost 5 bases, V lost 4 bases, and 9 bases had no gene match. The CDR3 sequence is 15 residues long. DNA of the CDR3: TGTGCCAGCAGTTCAATTACAGGGGGCTGGGACGAGCAGTACTTC. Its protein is CASSSITGGWDEQYF.

The CDR3 here is CASSPWQLGGNTIYF. The CDR3 nucleotides read TGTGCCAGCAGTCCGTGGCAGCTAGGAGGAAACACCATATATTTT. The V call is TRBV6-5, the J call TRBJ1-3; unclear D gene. Trimming took 5 bases from V and 4 from J, leaving 15 bases between them. Per germline, CDR1 MNHEY and CDR2 SVGAGI. The CDR3 totals 15 residues.

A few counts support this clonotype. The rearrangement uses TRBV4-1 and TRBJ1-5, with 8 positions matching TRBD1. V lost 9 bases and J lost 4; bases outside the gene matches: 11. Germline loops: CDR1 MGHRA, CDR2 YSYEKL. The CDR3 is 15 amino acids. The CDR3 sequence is CASSPGGVGNQPQHF. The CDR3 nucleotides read TGCGCCAGTAGTCCAGGGGGCGTGGGGAATCAGCCCCAGCATTTT.

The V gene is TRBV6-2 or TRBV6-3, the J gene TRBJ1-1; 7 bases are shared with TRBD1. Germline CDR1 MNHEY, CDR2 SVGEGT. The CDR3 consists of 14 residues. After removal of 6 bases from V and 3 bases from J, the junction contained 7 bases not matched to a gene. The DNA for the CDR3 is TGTGCCAGCAGCTCCTATACAGGGGACACTGAAGCTTTCTTT. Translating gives CASSSYTGDTEAFF.